This TCR beta chain is from a study of Graves' ophthalmopathy and Graves' hyperthyroidism. As for the study in general: Stable hyperthyroidism was defined by absence of ophthalmopathy within 18 months of follow-up.

Patients with other autoimmune diseases, uncontrolled infections, pregnancy or lactation were excluded. With respect to this clonotype: Its antigen is not identified. This may come from a read error, since a much larger clone is one base off.

Amplified TCR beta CDR3 regions were obtained using RNA transcripts as template. Amplification began with first-round RT-PCR using HTBI primers, then second-round multiplex PCR was performed. TCRdb itself ran the multiplex PCR reads through MiXCR, one entry per CDR3 protein. The sample shows around 1,000,000 distinct CDR3 sequences, less than 45% of them seen only once. Study-level points and caveats: This model predicted ophthalmopathy progression (sensitivity around 71%, specificity around 72%).

There are 12 residues in the CDR3. Germline CDR1 is SGHKS and CDR2 is YYEKEE (reference sequence). This clonotype originated in an adult man with Graves' hyperthyroidism. Specimen: peripheral blood or thyroid tissue (not recorded which). This chain joins TRBV5-5 and TRBJ2-5; a possible D gene is TRBD1 (6 bases). This CDR3 reads CVSSLDSQSQYF. DNA of the CDR3: TGTGTCAGCAGCTTGGACAGCCAATCCCAGTACTTC. Full variable domain (remainder filled in from reference TRBV5-5 and TRBJ2-5): DAGVTQSPTHLIKTRGQQVTLRCSPISGHKSVSWYQQVLGQGPQFIFQYYEKEERGRGNFPDRFSARQFPNYSSELNVNALLLGDSALYLCVSSLDSQSQYFGPGTRLLVL.